This TCR beta chain emerged from a study of T cells in Graves' hyperthyroidism and ophthalmopathy. RNA transcripts were the template for amplifying TCR beta CDR3 regions. The HTBI primer set was used in a first-round RT-PCR of the TCR CDR3. TCRdb reanalysed the multiplex PCR reads using MiXCR and keeps one entry per CDR3 protein. The sample records around 200,000 distinct CDR3 sequences, around 16% being singletons. The sample holds a few counts of this clonotype. Patients aged 18 to 65 with hyperthyroidism were newly diagnosed, with duration under 2 months. This CDR3 contains 14 residues. Losses at the gene ends were 4 bases for V and 4 bases for J; bases not matched to a gene: 4. Per germline, CDR1 SGHRS and CDR2 YFSETQ.

The rearrangement links TRBV5-1 to TRBJ2-7, with 11 bases that match TRBD1. This sequence originates from a man aged 40-50 years with Graves' hyperthyroidism. Sequenced material: blood. DNA of the CDR3: TGCGCCAGCAGCATAGGGACAGGGGGATACGAGCAGTACTTC. It yields the protein CASSIGTGGYEQYF.